Listed below are T cell receptor beta chains from one sample, sequenced in a study of Graves' ophthalmopathy and Graves' hyperthyroidism. TCRdb passed the multiplex PCR reads through MiXCR, listing each CDR3 protein once. The data show about 370,000 distinct CDR3 sequences, with 17% seen just once and 2% to 2.5% held by the top ten. The material sequenced was peripheral blood. The receptors come from an adult woman with stable Graves' hyperthyroidism. CDR3s include the opening cysteine and the closing phenylalanine or tryptophan. D genes are given only for firm matches. Some rows mark clone size as missing; the rest say once, few, many or name a class of expanded clone.

v_call	d_call	j_call	clone_size	cdr3_nt	cdr3_aa
TRBV28	-	TRBJ1-3	many	TGTGCCACCGTAAAAAGACAGAAAGGAAACACCATATATTTT	CATVKRQKGNTIYF
TRBV7-9	TRBD2	TRBJ2-2	many	TGTGCCAGCAGCTCGGCCGGGACTAGCGCCGGGGAGCTGTTTTTT	CASSSAGTSAGELFF
TRBV27	-	TRBJ2-7	-	TGTGCCAGCAGTCCCAAGGTATATCCGGGGGCGGGGAGCACCTACGAGCAGTACTTC	CASSPKVYPGAGSTYEQYF
TRBV6-1	-	TRBJ2-7	many	TGTGCCAGCAGCGAGAACGGTGCCTACGAGCAGTACTTC	CASSENGAYEQYF
TRBV28	TRBD1	TRBJ1-2	many	TGTGCCAGCAGAGACCCCGGGACAGCTAACTATGGCTACACCTTC	CASRDPGTANYGYTF
TRBV11-2	TRBD1	TRBJ2-6	many	TGTGCCAGCAGCATACGACAGGGACCTTCTGGGGCCAACGTCCTGACTTTC	CASSIRQGPSGANVLTF
TRBV27	-	TRBJ1-6	many	TGTGCCAGCAGCGCTACGCCCCCTGGGGCCTGGAAATCACCCCTCCACTTT	CASSATPPGAWKSPLHF
TRBV6-1	-	TRBJ1-6	many	TGTGCCAGCAGTGGGGTCACACATTCACCCCTCCACTTT	CASSGVTHSPLHF
TRBV12-3/TRBV12-4	TRBD1	TRBJ1-6	-	TGTGCCAGCAGTTTTTCGACAGGGGCAAGGTATTCACCCCTCCACTTT	CASSFSTGARYSPLHF
TRBV6-5	TRBD2	TRBJ2-7	-	TGTGCCAGCAGTTGGGGTGGTAGCGGGGCTTACGAGCAGTACTTC	CASSWGGSGAYEQYF
TRBV12-3/TRBV12-4	TRBD1	TRBJ2-7	many	TGTGCCAGCAGTCCCTCCTCGCGGGGACAGGGTTACGAGCAGTACTTC	CASSPSSRGQGYEQYF
TRBV28	TRBD2	TRBJ2-5	-	TGTGCCAGCAGTTACAAGACTAGCTGGCAAGAGACCCAGTACTTC	CASSYKTSWQETQYF
TRBV15	-	TRBJ2-7	-	TGTGCCACCAGCAGCGGCGTCTTAGGGAACGATCAGTACTTC	CATSSGVLGNDQYF
TRBV7-9	TRBD1	TRBJ1-2	many	TGTGCCAGCAGCACACAGGGGAATGGGGGCTACACCTTC	CASSTQGNGGYTF
TRBV30	TRBD1	TRBJ2-2	many	TGTGCCTGGTACCTTCCGGGACAGGGTTCCGGGGAGCTGTTTTTT	CAWYLPGQGSGELFF
TRBV27	-	TRBJ1-5	many	TGTGCCAGCAGTGAACTGGGGGACTGGAATCAGCCCCAGCATTTT	CASSELGDWNQPQHF
TRBV28	-	TRBJ2-7	many	TGTGCCAGCAGGTCCCGGGACGCCGGGCAGACCTACGAGCAGTACTTC	CASRSRDAGQTYEQYF
TRBV5-5	-	TRBJ2-5	many	TGTGCCAGCAGCTCATTGCTGTACCAAGAGACCCAGTACTTC	CASSSLLYQETQYF
TRBV12-3/TRBV12-4	TRBD1	TRBJ2-5	-	TGTGCCAGCAGTTCCCGGACAGGGGGGGGATGGACCCAGTACTTC	CASSSRTGGGWTQYF
TRBV6-5	TRBD1	TRBJ1-5	many	TGTGCCAGCAGTTCCACGGACAGGGCGGATCAGCCCCAGCATTTT	CASSSTDRADQPQHF
TRBV6-1	TRBD1	TRBJ2-5	-	TGTGCCAGCAGTGACATGCCGGGACAGCAAGAGACCCAGTACTTC	CASSDMPGQQETQYF
TRBV28	TRBD2	TRBJ2-7	many	TGTGCCAGCAGCCAACCGACTAGCGGCTACTCCTACGAGCAGTACTTC	CASSQPTSGYSYEQYF
TRBV20-1	-	TRBJ2-5	many	TGCAGTGCTAGAGATCGCAGGGGCGAGGAGACCCAGTACTTC	CSARDRRGEETQYF
TRBV12-3/TRBV12-4	-	TRBJ2-7	once	TGTGCCAGCAGTTTGCTGGCACTCGGTTACGAGCAGTACTTC	CASSLLALGYEQYF
TRBV5-4	TRBD2	TRBJ2-2	many	TGTGCCAGCAGCTCATACAAAACGACTAGCGGGATCACCGGGGAGCTGTTTTTT	CASSSYKTTSGITGELFF